This T cell receptor beta chain comes out of a study of breast tumors, draining lymph nodes, adjacent tissues. General study findings and limits: Compared with basal-like, luminal-like tumors shared significantly more repertoire with nontumor tissue. Data fit most tumor T cells coming from lymph node, expanding in tumor. That most tumor T cells come from lymph nodes remained unproven. Tumor repertoires ranked between lymph nodes and nontumor tissue in diversity, with V and J gene preferences.

The V segment lost 5 bases and the J segment 8 bases; nucleotides outside the gene matches: 11. Germline CDR1 and CDR2: SEHNR and FQNEAQ (reference sequence). This CDR3 comprises 16 residues. With respect to this clonotype: The antigen remains unidentified.

Using its own MiXCR run on the multiplex PCR reads, TCRdb lists one record per CDR3 protein. The sample lists 30,000 to 40,000 distinct CDR3 sequences; around 35% were seen once. V usage is TRBV7-9 and J usage is TRBJ2-1; 11 bases agree with TRBD2. The receptor was derived from a female donor with breast cancer. Some clones in this sample may be carry-over from other donors' samples. Sequenced material: breast tumor tissue. The CDR3 DNA reads as TGTGCCAGCAGCATAGGACTAGCGGGCCCTTTGGATGAGCAGTTCTTC. Amino acid sequence: CASSIGLAGPLDEQFF.